This T cell receptor (beta chain) was obtained from a study of cytotoxic CD8 clonotypes in ibrutinib-treated CLL. The study, taken as a whole, reports: Sustained-remission patients were sampled at one set of times and progressing patients at different ones.

Notes on this clone: Its specificity is not known.

The assay was immunoSEQ multiplex PCR, and TCRdb's table has in-frame clones only and misses some. The sample has 250,000 or so clones, 70% seen once; the top ten hold roughly 14%. The sequence came from a human donor with chronic lymphocytic leukemia. The source was PBMCs, collected after 24 months of ibrutinib treatment.

CDR3: CASSPIAGESGANVLTF. As DNA, the CDR3 is TGTGCCAGCAGCCCCATAGCGGGGGAGTCTGGGGCCAACGTCCTGACTTTC. The chain joins TRBV11-2 to TRBJ2-6, with 9 nucleotides matching TRBD2. The CDR3 length is 17 residues. V lost 5 bases, J lost 1 base, and 6 bases stayed unmatched. CDR1 and CDR2 from the germline V gene are SGHAT and FQNNGV.